One T cell receptor beta chain is described in this entry. The record originates from a study of cytomegalovirus exposure and HLA in healthy donors. PCR amplification relied on 60 Vbeta primers (plus 13 Jbeta primers). The table came from immunoSEQ multiplex PCR; TCRdb's copy has only in-frame clones and leaves some out. This sample has 75,000 to 95,000 clones, with roughly 86% found just once. Germline V gene sequence: CDR1 MDHEN, CDR2 SYDVKM. The CDR3 covers 15 residues. The V end was cut by 8 bases, the J end by 2 bases, with 16 bases between. The TCR comes from a woman between 18 and 30 years old in good health and CMV-seropositive. This sequence joins TRBV28 and TRBJ2-1; D is perhaps TRBD1 (5 bases). The sample taken for sequencing was PBMCs. The CDR3 DNA sequence: TGTGCCAGCTTCATGCGGCCAGGGCCCTACAATGAGCAGTTCTTC. It codes for CASFMRPGPYNEQFF.